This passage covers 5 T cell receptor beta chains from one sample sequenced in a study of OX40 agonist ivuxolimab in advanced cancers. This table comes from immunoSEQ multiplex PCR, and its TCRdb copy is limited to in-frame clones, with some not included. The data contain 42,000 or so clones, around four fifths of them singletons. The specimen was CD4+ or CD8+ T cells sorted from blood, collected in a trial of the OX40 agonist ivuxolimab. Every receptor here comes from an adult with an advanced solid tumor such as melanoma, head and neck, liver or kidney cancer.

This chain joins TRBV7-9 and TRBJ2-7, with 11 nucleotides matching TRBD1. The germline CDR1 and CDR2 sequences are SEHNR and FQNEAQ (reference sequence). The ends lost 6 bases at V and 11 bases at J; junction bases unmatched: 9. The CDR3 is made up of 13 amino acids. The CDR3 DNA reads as TGTGCCAGCAGTTCCGGACAGGGGGCGGGGAAGTACTTC. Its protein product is CASSSGQGAGKYF.

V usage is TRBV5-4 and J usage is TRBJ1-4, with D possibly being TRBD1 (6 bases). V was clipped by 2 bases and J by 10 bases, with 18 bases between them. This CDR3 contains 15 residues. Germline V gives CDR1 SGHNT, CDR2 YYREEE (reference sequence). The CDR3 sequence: CASSFFDRREGKLFF. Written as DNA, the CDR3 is TGTGCCAGCAGCTTCTTCGACAGGAGAGAGGGAAAACTGTTTTTT.

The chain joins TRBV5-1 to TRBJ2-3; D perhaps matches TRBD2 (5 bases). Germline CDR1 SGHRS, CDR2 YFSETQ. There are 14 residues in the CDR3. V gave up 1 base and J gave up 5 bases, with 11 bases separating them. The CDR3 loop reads CASSLISEEDTQYF. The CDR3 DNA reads TGCGCCAGCAGCTTGATTAGCGAGGAAGATACGCAGTATTTT.

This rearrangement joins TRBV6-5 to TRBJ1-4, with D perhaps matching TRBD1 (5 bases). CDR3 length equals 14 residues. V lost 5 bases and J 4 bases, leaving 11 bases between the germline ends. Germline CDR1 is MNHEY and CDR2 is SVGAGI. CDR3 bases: TGTGCCAGCAGTATCCAGGGTAATAATGAAAAACTGTTTTTT. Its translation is CASSIQGNNEKLFF.

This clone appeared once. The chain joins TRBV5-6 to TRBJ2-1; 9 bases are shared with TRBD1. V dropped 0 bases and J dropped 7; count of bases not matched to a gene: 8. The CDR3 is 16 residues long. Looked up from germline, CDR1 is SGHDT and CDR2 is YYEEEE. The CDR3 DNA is TGTGCCAGCAGCTTGGTTGGGGGGACAGGGCGGAATGAGCAGTTCTTC. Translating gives CASSLVGGTGRNEQFF.